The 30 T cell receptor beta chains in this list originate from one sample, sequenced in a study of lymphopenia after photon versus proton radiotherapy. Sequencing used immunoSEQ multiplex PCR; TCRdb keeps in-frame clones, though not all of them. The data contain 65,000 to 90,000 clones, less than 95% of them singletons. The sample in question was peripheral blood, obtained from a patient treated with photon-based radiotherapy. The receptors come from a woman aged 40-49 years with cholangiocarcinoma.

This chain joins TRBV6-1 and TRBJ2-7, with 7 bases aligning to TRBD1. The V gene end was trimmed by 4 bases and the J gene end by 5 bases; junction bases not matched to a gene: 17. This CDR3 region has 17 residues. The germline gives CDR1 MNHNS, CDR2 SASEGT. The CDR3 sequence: CASSAGTVFIPTHEQYF. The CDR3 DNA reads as TGTGCCAGCAGTGCTGGGACAGTCTTTATCCCCACCCACGAGCAGTACTTC.

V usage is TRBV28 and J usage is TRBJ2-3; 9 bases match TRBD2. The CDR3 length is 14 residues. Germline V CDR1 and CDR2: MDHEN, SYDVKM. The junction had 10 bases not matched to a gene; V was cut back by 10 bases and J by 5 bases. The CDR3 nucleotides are TGTGCCACCGCACGCGGGGGGGCCATAGATACGCAGTATTTT. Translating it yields CATARGGAIDTQYF.

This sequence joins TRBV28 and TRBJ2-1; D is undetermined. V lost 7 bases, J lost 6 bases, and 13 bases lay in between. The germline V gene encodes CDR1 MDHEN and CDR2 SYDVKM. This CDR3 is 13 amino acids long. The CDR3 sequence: CASTRAGRNEQFF. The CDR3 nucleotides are TGTGCCAGCACCCGCGCCGGACGCAATGAGCAGTTCTTC.

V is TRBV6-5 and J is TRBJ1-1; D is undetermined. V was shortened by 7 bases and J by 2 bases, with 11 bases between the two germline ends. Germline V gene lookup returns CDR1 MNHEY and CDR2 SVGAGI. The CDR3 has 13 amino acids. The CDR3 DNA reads TGTGCCAGCACCCCACGGGGTAACACTGAAGCTTTCTTT. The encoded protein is CASTPRGNTEAFF.

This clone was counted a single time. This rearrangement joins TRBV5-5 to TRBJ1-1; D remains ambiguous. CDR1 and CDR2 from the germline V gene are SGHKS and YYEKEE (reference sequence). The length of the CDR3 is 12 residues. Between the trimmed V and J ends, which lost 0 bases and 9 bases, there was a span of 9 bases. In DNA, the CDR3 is TGTGCCAGCAGCTTGGCCCAGGTGAAAGCTTTCTTT. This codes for CASSLAQVKAFF.

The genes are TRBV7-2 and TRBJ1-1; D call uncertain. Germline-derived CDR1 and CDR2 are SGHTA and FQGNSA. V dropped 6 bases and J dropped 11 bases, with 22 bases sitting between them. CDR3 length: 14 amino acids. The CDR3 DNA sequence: TGTGCCAGCAGTCCCCTATCCCCACCATGGGTTGCTTTCTTT. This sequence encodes CASSPLSPPWVAFF. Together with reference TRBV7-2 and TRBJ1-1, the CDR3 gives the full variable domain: GAGVSQSPSNKVTEKGKDVELRCDPISGHTALYWYRQSLGQGLEFLIYFQGNSAPDKSGLPSDRFSAERTGGSVSTLTIQRTQQEDSAVYLCASSPLSPPWVAFFGQGTRLTVV.

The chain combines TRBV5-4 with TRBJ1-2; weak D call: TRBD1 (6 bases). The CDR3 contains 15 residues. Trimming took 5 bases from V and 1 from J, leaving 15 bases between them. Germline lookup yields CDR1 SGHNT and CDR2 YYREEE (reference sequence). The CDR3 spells CASRLGDTFNYGYTF. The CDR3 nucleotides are TGTGCCAGCAGGCTCGGGGACACCTTTAACTATGGCTACACCTTC.

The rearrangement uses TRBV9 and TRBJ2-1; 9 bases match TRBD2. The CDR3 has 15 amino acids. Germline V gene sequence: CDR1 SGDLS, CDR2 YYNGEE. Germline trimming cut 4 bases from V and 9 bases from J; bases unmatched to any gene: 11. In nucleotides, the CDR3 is TGTGCCAGCAGCCCTCTAGCGGGATACGGTAGTGAGCAGTTCTTC. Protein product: CASSPLAGYGSEQFF.

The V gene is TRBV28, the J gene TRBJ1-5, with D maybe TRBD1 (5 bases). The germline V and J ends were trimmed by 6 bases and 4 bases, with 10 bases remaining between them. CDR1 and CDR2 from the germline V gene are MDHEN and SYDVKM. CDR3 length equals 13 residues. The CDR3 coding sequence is TGTGCCAGCAGAGTCAGGGATAATCAGCCCCAGCATTTT. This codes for CASRVRDNQPQHF.

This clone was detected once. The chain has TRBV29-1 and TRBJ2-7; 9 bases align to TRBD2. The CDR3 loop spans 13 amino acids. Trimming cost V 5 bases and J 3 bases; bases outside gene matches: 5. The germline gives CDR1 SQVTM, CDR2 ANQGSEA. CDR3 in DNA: TGCAGCGTTCGTGCGGGAGGGGTCTACGAGCAGTACTTC. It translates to CSVRAGGVYEQYF.

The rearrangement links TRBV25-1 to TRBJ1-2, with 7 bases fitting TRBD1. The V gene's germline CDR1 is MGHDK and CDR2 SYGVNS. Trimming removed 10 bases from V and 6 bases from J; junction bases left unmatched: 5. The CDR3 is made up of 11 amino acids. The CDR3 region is CATVQGNGYTF. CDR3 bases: TGTGCCACCGTACAGGGGAATGGCTACACCTTC.

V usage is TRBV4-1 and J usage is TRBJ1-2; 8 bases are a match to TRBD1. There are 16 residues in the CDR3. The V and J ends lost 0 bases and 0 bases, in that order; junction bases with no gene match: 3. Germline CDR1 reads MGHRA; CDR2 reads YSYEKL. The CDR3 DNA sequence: TGCGCCAGCAGCCAAGATCGGACAGGGACTAACTATGGCTACACCTTC. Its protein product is CASSQDRTGTNYGYTF.

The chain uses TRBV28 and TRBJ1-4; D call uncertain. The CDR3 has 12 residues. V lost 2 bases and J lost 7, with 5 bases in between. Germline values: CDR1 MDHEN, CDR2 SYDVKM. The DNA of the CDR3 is TGTGCCAGCAGTTTAGGGCGTGAAAAACTGTTTTTT. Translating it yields CASSLGREKLFF.

Written as DNA, the CDR3 is TGTGCCAAAATGGGACAGGGGGCCTACAATGAGCAGTTCTTC. This encodes CAKMGQGAYNEQFF. The chain uses TRBV19 and TRBJ2-1, with 11 bases lining up with TRBD1. V shed 10 bases, J shed 2 bases, and the junction held 4 bases outside the gene matches. This CDR3 region has 14 residues. Looked up from germline, CDR1 is LNHDA and CDR2 is SQIVND (reference sequence).

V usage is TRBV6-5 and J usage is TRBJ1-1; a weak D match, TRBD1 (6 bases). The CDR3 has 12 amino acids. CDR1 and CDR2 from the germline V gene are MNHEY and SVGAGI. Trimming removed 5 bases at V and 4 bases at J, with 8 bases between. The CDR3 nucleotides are TGTGCCAGCAGTCAGGGGTCCACTGAAGCTTTCTTT. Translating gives CASSQGSTEAFF.

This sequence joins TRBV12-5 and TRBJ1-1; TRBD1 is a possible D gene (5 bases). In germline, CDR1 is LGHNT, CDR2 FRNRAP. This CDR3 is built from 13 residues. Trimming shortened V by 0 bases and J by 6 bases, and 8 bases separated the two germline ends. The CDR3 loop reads CASGLVPGAEAFF. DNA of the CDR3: TGTGCTAGTGGTTTGGTACCGGGGGCTGAAGCTTTCTTT.

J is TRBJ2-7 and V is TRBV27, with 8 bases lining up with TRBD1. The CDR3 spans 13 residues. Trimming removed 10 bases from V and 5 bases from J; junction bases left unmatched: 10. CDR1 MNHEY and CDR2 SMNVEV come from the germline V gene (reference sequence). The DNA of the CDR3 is TGTGCCACCAAACGACAGGGGAGCCACGAGCAGTACTTC. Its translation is CATKRQGSHEQYF.

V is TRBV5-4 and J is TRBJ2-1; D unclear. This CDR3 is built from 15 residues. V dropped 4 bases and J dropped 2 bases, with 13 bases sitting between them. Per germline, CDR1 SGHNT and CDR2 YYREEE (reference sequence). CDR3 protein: CASSPALGTYNEQFF. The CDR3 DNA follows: TGTGCCAGCAGCCCCGCGTTGGGAACCTACAATGAGCAGTTCTTC.

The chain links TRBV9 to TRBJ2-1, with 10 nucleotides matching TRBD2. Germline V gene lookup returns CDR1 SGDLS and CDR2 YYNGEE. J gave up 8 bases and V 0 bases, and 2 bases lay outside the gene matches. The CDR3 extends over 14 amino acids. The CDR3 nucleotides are TGTGCCAGCAGCGTAGGGCTAGCGGGAGATGAGCAGTTCTTC. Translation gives CASSVGLAGDEQFF.

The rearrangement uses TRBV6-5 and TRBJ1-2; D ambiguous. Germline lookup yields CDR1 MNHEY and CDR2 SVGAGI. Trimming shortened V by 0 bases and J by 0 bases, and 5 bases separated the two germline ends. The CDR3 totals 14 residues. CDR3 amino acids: CASSYSRPNYGYTF. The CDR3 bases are TGTGCCAGCAGTTACTCGAGGCCTAACTATGGCTACACCTTC.

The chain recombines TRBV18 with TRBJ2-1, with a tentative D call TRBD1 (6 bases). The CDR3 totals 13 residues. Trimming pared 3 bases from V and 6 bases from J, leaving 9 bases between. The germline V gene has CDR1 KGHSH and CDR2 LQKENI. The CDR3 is CASSPRQANEQFF. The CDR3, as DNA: TGTGCCAGCTCACCCCGACAGGCCAATGAGCAGTTCTTC.

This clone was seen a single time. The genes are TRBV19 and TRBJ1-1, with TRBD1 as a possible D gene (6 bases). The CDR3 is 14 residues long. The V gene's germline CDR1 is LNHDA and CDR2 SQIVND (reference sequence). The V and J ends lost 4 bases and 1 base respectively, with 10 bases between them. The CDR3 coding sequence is TGTGCCAGTAGTAGCTTGGGACAGAACACTGAAGCTTTCTTT. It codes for CASSSLGQNTEAFF.

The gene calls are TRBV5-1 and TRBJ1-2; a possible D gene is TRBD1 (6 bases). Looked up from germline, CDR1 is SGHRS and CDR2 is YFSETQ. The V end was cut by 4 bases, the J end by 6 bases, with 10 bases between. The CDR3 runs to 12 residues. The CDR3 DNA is TGCGCCAGCAGCAAACAGGGCCATGGCTACACCTTC. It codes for CASSKQGHGYTF. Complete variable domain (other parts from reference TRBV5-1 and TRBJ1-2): KAGVTQTPRYLIKTRGQQVTLSCSPISGHRSVSWYQQTPGQGLQFLFEYFSETQRNKGNFPGRFSGRQFSNSRSEMNVSTLELGDSALYLCASSKQGHGYTFGSGTRLTVV.

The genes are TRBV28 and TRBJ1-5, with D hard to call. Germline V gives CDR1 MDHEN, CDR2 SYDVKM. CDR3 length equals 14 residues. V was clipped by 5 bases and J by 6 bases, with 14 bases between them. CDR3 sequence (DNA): TGTGCCAGCAGTCTCAGCGGTTTTGGTCAGCCCCAGCATTTT. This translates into CASSLSGFGQPQHF.

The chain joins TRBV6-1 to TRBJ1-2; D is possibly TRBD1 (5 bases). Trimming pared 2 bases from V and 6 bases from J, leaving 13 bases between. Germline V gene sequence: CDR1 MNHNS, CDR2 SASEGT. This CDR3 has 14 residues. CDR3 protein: CASSELLGPDGYTF. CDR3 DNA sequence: TGTGCCAGCAGTGAATTGTTGGGACCCGATGGCTACACCTTC.

CDR3 residues: CSVNTVSHSYNEQFF. The CDR3 DNA sequence: TGCAGCGTCAACACCGTATCTCACTCCTACAATGAGCAGTTCTTC. The chain joins TRBV29-1 to TRBJ2-1; D uncertain. The germline V gene encodes CDR1 SQVTM and CDR2 ANQGSEA. V gave up 6 bases and J gave up 0 bases, with 15 bases separating them. CDR3 length equals 15 residues.

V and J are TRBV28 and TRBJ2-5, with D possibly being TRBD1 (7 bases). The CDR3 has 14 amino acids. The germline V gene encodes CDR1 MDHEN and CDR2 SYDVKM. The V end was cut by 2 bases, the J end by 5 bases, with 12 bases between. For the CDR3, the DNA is TGTGCCAGCAGTTTAGGCAGGGGGAGGGAGACCCAGTACTTC. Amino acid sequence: CASSLGRGRETQYF.

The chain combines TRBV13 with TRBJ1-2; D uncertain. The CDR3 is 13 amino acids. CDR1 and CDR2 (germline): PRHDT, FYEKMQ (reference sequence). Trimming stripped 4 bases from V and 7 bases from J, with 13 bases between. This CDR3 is CASSSEVLAGYTF. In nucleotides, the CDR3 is TGTGCCAGCAGCTCCGAGGTCCTTGCTGGCTACACCTTC.

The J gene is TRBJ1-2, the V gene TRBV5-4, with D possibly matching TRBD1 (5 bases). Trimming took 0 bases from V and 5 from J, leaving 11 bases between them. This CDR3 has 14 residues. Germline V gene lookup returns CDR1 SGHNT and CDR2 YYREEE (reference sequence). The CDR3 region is CASSLVGGGYGYTF. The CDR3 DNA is TGTGCCAGCAGCTTGGTTGGGGGAGGGTATGGCTACACCTTC.

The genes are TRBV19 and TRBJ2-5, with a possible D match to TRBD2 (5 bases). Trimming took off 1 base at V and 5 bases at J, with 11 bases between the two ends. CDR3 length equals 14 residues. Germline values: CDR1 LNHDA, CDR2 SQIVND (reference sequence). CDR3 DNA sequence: TGTGCCAGTAGTATAGGAAGGTGGAGGGAGACCCAGTACTTC. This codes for CASSIGRWRETQYF.